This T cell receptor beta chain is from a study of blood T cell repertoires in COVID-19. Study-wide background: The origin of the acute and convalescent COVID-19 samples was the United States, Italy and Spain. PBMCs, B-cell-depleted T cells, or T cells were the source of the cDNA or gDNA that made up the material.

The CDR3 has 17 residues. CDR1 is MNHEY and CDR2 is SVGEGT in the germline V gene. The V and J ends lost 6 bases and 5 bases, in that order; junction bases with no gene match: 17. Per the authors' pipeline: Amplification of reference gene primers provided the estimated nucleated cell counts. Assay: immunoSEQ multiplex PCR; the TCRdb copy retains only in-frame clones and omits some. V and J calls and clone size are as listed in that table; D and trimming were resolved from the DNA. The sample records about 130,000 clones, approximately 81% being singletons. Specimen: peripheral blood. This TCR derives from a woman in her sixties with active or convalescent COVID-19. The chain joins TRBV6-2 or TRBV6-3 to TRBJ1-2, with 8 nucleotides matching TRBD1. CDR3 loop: CASSSTPTGGWEYGYTF. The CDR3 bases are TGTGCCAGCAGCTCTACTCCTACAGGGGGTTGGGAATATGGCTACACCTTC.